The 25 T cell receptor beta chains presented below share a single source sample, sequenced in a study of blood T cell repertoires in COVID-19. Method: immunoSEQ multiplex PCR; TCRdb's copy keeps in-frame clones and lacks some. The table lists fewer than 90,000 clones, 80% to 90% of them singletons. The sample taken for sequencing was peripheral blood. The source is an elderly man in a cohort sampled during active COVID-19.

The rearrangement uses TRBV9 and TRBJ1-6, with D unclear. Trimming left V 4 bases short and J 7 bases short, with 15 bases between. Per germline, CDR1 SGDLS and CDR2 YYNGEE. The CDR3 has 15 amino acids. The CDR3 region is CASSSTLQINSPLHF. CDR3 nucleotide sequence: TGTGCCAGCAGCTCGACCTTACAGATAAATTCACCCCTCCACTTT.

V and J are TRBV2 and TRBJ2-7; TRBD1 might be the D (7 bases). The CDR3 is 13 amino acids. The germline CDR1 and CDR2 sequences are SNHLY and FYNNEI. V gave up 7 bases and J gave up 7 bases, with 17 bases separating them. The CDR3, as DNA: TGTGCCAGCAATGTTGAGGGGGCGGGAGAGCAGTACTTC. This sequence encodes CASNVEGAGEQYF.

This chain connects TRBV2 to TRBJ2-5; 12 nucleotides align to TRBD2. The germline CDR1 and CDR2 sequences are SNHLY and FYNNEI. The V segment lost 3 bases and the J segment 5 bases; nucleotides outside the gene matches: 4. There are 15 residues in the CDR3. The CDR3 sequence is CASSDLAGGGETQYF. The CDR3 region has the DNA TGTGCCAGCAGTGACCTAGCGGGGGGGGGTGAGACCCAGTACTTC.

This sequence joins TRBV2 and TRBJ2-5, with 7 bases fitting TRBD2. Germline V gives CDR1 SNHLY, CDR2 FYNNEI. The length of the CDR3 is 13 residues. The V segment lost 8 bases and the J segment 0 bases; nucleotides outside the gene matches: 3. This CDR3 reads CASGGGNQETQYF. In DNA, the CDR3 is TGTGCCAGCGGGGGGGGGAACCAAGAGACCCAGTACTTC.

This clone appeared once. The V and J genes are TRBV21-1 and TRBJ2-2; the table assigns TRBD2, which was not confirmed against the DNA. TRBV21-1 is listed as a pseudogene. CDR3 length: 18 residues. For the CDR3, the DNA is TGTGCCAGCAGCAAAGCCCGGGAGGGGGCTGGGAACACCGGGGAGCTGTTTTTT. Protein product: CASSKAREGAGNTGELFF.

A word on this clone: Other DNA sequences in the sample encode the same CDR3. Here the CDR3 DNA reads TGTGCCAGCAGTTACTCAACAGGGAATCAGCCCCAGCATTTT. Translation: CASSYSTGNQPQHF. The chain joins TRBV6-5 to TRBJ1-5, with a weak D call TRBD1 (6 bases). V was cut by 0 bases and J by 4 bases, with 7 bases left in between. Germline loops: CDR1 MNHEY, CDR2 SVGAGI. The CDR3 runs to 14 residues.

J is TRBJ2-2 and V is TRBV6-5; maybe TRBD1 (6 bases). Germline V gives CDR1 MNHEY, CDR2 SVGAGI. This CDR3 contains 15 residues. V lost 0 bases, J lost 5 bases, and 10 bases lay in between. The CDR3 spells CASSYSVGQTGELFF. In DNA, the CDR3 is TGTGCCAGCAGTTACTCTGTCGGACAGACCGGGGAGCTGTTTTTT.

In DNA, the CDR3 is TGTGCCAGCAGTTTAATCAGACTTGGACAGCTCTATGGCTACACCTTC. Encoded protein: CASSLIRLGQLYGYTF. This chain joins TRBV28 and TRBJ1-2; tentatively, D is TRBD1 (6 bases). The germline gives CDR1 MDHEN, CDR2 SYDVKM. This CDR3 is built from 16 residues. The ends were cut back, 2 bases at V and 4 bases at J, with 17 bases in the middle.

This chain links TRBV5-1 with TRBJ2-1, with TRBD2 as a possible D gene (5 bases). CDR1 and CDR2 from the germline V gene are SGHRS and YFSETQ. This CDR3 contains 14 residues. V lost 4 bases, J lost 4 bases, and 12 bases lay in between. The CDR3: CASSAEAAYNEQFF. The DNA for the CDR3 is TGCGCCAGCAGCGCGGAAGCGGCATACAATGAGCAGTTCTTC. The whole variable domain, remainder taken from reference TRBV5-1 and TRBJ2-1, is KAGVTQTPRYLIKTRGQQVTLSCSPISGHRSVSWYQQTPGQGLQFLFEYFSETQRNKGNFPGRFSGRQFSNSRSEMNVSTLELGDSALYLCASSAEAAYNEQFFGPGTRLTVL.

The chain couples TRBV18 to TRBJ2-5; 7 bases map to TRBD1. CDR1 is KGHSH and CDR2 is LQKENI in the germline V gene. Losses at the gene ends were 0 bases for V and 2 bases for J; bases not matched to a gene: 3. The CDR3 sequence is 15 residues long. CDR3 in amino acids: CASSPPDRRQETQYF. The CDR3 bases are TGTGCCAGCTCACCACCGGACAGGCGACAAGAGACCCAGTACTTC.

This chain uses TRBV20-1 with TRBJ1-1; the D gene is possibly TRBD1 (5 bases). Germline assignment: CDR1 DFQATT and CDR2 SNEGSKA (reference sequence). With 3 bases removed from V and 0 bases from J, the gap between germline ends came to 14 bases. The CDR3 extends over 15 amino acids. CDR3 sequence (DNA): TGCAGTGCTAGTTTCAGGCCGGACATGAACACTGAAGCTTTCTTT. Translation gives CSASFRPDMNTEAFF.

This rearrangement joins TRBV9 to TRBJ2-3; 7 positions agree with TRBD1. This CDR3 is 15 amino acids long. The junction had 6 bases not matched to a gene; V was cut back by 2 bases and J by 3 bases. The germline CDR1 and CDR2 sequences are SGDLS and YYNGEE. The CDR3 loop is CASSVSTGRTDTQYF. CDR3 coding DNA: TGTGCCAGCAGCGTGTCGACAGGGCGGACAGATACGCAGTATTTT.

This clone was seen once. The chain recombines TRBV19 with TRBJ1-3, with 7 bases fitting TRBD1. The CDR3 totals 13 residues. Germline assignment: CDR1 LNHDA and CDR2 SQIVND (reference sequence). V lost 7 bases and J lost 4; bases outside the gene matches: 4. The CDR3 region has the DNA TGTGCCAGTAACGAGGGGGCAGGAAACACCATATATTTT. Its protein product is CASNEGAGNTIYF.

V gene TRBV5-1 combines with J gene TRBJ2-6; D is unclear. V was clipped by 0 bases and J by 0 bases, with 4 bases between them. Germline V gives CDR1 SGHRS, CDR2 YFSETQ. The CDR3 length is 15 residues. The CDR3 coding sequence is TGCGCCAGCAGCTTGGCCCTCTCTGGGGCCAACGTCCTGACTTTC. This encodes CASSLALSGANVLTF.

The V and J genes are TRBV7-9 and TRBJ1-5, with 9 bases fitting TRBD1. The CDR3 runs 15 residues. Unmatched junction bases numbered 8, after V lost 4 bases and J lost 7 bases. Germline V gives CDR1 SEHNR, CDR2 FQNEAQ (reference sequence). This CDR3 reads CASSSTDRGEQPQHF. DNA for the CDR3: TGTGCCAGCAGCTCTACCGACAGGGGGGAACAGCCCCAGCATTTT.

The chain carries TRBV5-1 and TRBJ2-1; 7 nucleotides align to TRBD1. J lost 15 bases, V lost 0 bases, and 12 bases had no gene match. Germline V gene sequence: CDR1 SGHRS, CDR2 YFSETQ. CDR3 length: 14 amino acids. This chain's CDR3 is CASSLEPPTGDGFF. CDR3 DNA sequence: TGCGCCAGCAGCTTGGAGCCCCCCACAGGGGATGGGTTCTTC. The variable domain in full, completed from reference TRBV5-1 and TRBJ2-1, reads KAGVTQTPRYLIKTRGQQVTLSCSPISGHRSVSWYQQTPGQGLQFLFEYFSETQRNKGNFPGRFSGRQFSNSRSEMNVSTLELGDSALYLCASSLEPPTGDGFFGPGTRLTVL.

The J gene is TRBJ2-3, the V gene TRBV19; a possible D gene is TRBD1 (6 bases). The CDR3 loop spans 13 amino acids. V gave up 3 bases and J gave up 5 bases, with 9 bases separating them. Germline V gene lookup returns CDR1 LNHDA and CDR2 SQIVND (reference sequence). CDR3 nucleotides: TGTGCCAGTAGTATTAGCAGGGGAGATACGCAGTATTTT. Its protein product is CASSISRGDTQYF.

The rearrangement joins TRBV4-2 to TRBJ2-3, with 9 positions matching TRBD2. The V segment lost 2 bases and the J segment 3 bases; nucleotides outside the gene matches: 9. Germline lookup yields CDR1 LGHNA and CDR2 YNFKEQ. This CDR3 is built from 17 residues. Written as DNA, the CDR3 is TGTGCCAGCAGCCAACCGAGTGGTAGCGGGGGAACAGATACGCAGTATTTT. Protein: CASSQPSGSGGTDTQYF.

This chain uses TRBV5-1 with TRBJ2-5, with 7 nucleotides matching TRBD1. CDR3 length equals 14 residues. The germline V gene has CDR1 SGHRS and CDR2 YFSETQ. Trimming at V came to 3 bases and at J to 1 base, leaving 3 bases not matched to a gene. CDR3: CASSSGQLQETQYF. The CDR3 bases are TGCGCCAGCAGCTCGGGACAGCTCCAAGAGACCCAGTACTTC.

The rearrangement joins TRBV11-2 to TRBJ1-1; D uncertain. The CDR3 covers 14 residues. Trimming shortened V by 0 bases and J by 4 bases, and 9 bases separated the two germline ends. The V gene's germline CDR1 is SGHAT and CDR2 FQNNGV. The CDR3 region is CASSLDQWSTEAFF. The CDR3 coding sequence is TGTGCCAGCAGCTTAGATCAGTGGAGCACTGAAGCTTTCTTT.

The DNA of the CDR3 is TGTGCCAGCAGTAACCAGGGGGGCACTGAAGCTTTCTTT. Its protein is CASSNQGGTEAFF. The rearrangement links TRBV3-1 (or the pseudogene TRBV3-2) to TRBJ1-1; the match to TRBD1 covers 7 bases. J was trimmed by 4 bases and V by 6 bases; bases with no gene match: 5. The CDR3 has 13 residues. Germline V lookup: CDR1 LGHDT, CDR2 YNNKEL (reference sequence).

V and J are TRBV18 and TRBJ1-2; 8 bases agree with TRBD1. The CDR3 runs 16 residues. J gave up 8 bases and V 1 base, and 12 bases lay outside the gene matches. Germline-derived CDR1 and CDR2 are KGHSH and LQKENI. CDR3 sequence (DNA): TGTGCCAGCTCACCACGGACAGGGAGGTCGGAAGGCGGCTACACCTTC. This encodes CASSPRTGRSEGGYTF.

The chain recombines TRBV2 with TRBJ2-3, with D maybe TRBD2 (5 bases). The germline gives CDR1 SNHLY, CDR2 FYNNEI. This CDR3 is 15 amino acids long. Between the trimmed V and J ends, which lost 5 bases and 2 bases, there was a span of 14 bases. The CDR3 is CASSKLAPYTDTQYF. The CDR3 bases are TGTGCCAGCAGTAAGCTAGCTCCTTACACAGATACGCAGTATTTT.

The CDR3 sequence is CASSDPTSGGRNEQFF. The CDR3 DNA sequence: TGTGCCAGCAGTGACCCTACTAGCGGGGGGCGCAATGAGCAGTTCTTC. This rearrangement joins TRBV6-2 or TRBV6-3 to TRBJ2-1, with 12 bases matching TRBD2. This CDR3 has 16 residues. Germline lookup yields CDR1 MNHEY and CDR2 SVGEGT. V shed 5 bases and J 6 bases; nucleotides not matched to a gene: 8.

The V gene is TRBV10-3, the J gene TRBJ2-7, with D possibly TRBD2 on 5 matching bases. V was shortened by 6 bases and J by 7 bases, with 10 bases between the two germline ends. This CDR3 region has 11 residues. Germline V lookup: CDR1 ENHRY, CDR2 SYGVKD. This CDR3 reads CAISLGEEQYV. CDR3 in DNA: TGTGCCATCAGCCTCGGGGAGGAGCAGTACGTC.